The T cell receptor (beta chain) described here comes from a study of blood T cell repertoires in COVID-19. Background on the study: The cDNA or gDNA used as material had been derived from T cells, B-cell-depleted T cells, or PBMCs.

CDR1 and CDR2 (germline): MNHEY, SVGAGI. This CDR3 region has 14 residues. V dropped 6 bases and J dropped 4; count of bases not matched to a gene: 7. Sequencing used immunoSEQ multiplex PCR; TCRdb keeps in-frame clones, though not all of them. Of about 300,000 clones listed, just under 90% are singletons. What was sequenced was peripheral blood. The source is a woman in her forties or fifties with COVID-19, enrolled during active disease. The J gene is TRBJ1-2, the V gene TRBV6-5; 8 bases line up with TRBD1. CDR3 region: CASRKDRGTYGYTF. In DNA, the CDR3 is TGTGCCAGCAGGAAAGACAGGGGTACCTATGGCTACACCTTC.